These 13 T cell receptor beta chains originate from one sample sequenced in a study of cytomegalovirus exposure and HLA in healthy donors. The PCR was carried out with 60 Vbeta primers and 13 Jbeta primers. Here immunoSEQ multiplex PCR was the method, and the copy in TCRdb shows in-frame clones only, minus some. The table lists some 140,000 clones, nearly 80% of them singletons, with about 2.2% in the top ten. Specimen: PBMCs. Every receptor here comes from a young man in good health and CMV-seronegative.

The V call is TRBV28, the J call TRBJ1-2; D is possibly TRBD1 (6 bases). Trimming shortened V by 8 bases and J by 5 bases, and 15 bases separated the two germline ends. Germline V CDR1 and CDR2: MDHEN, SYDVKM. CDR3 length: 13 amino acids. Here the CDR3 reads CASQTGTQYGYTF. The CDR3 DNA reads as TGTGCCAGCCAAACCGGGACACAGTATGGCTACACCTTC.

The J gene is TRBJ1-4, the V gene TRBV7-2, with TRBD1 identical over 7 bases. J lost 3 bases, V lost 5 bases, and 3 bases had no gene match. The CDR3 contains 14 residues. Germline CDR1 is SGHTA and CDR2 is FQGNSA. CDR3 bases: TGTGCCAGCAGCCCAGGGGGTGCTAATGAAAAACTGTTTTTT. Its protein is CASSPGGANEKLFF.

A few counts support this clone. The V and J genes are TRBV25-1 and TRBJ2-1; D is unresolved. CDR1 is MGHDK and CDR2 is SYGVNS in the germline V gene. The V end lost 1 base, the J end lost 7 bases, and 8 bases lay between the germline ends. This CDR3 is 13 amino acids long. The CDR3 region has the DNA TGTGCCAGCAGTGAATCATCCGGTAATGAGCAGTTCTTC. Amino acids: CASSESSGNEQFF.

The chain recombines TRBV5-4 with TRBJ2-3, with D unclear. Trimming left V 4 bases short and J 2 bases short, with 11 bases between. The CDR3 loop spans 14 amino acids. Germline values: CDR1 SGHNT, CDR2 YYREEE (reference sequence). CDR3 residues: CASSQSALTDTQYF. In nucleotides, the CDR3 is TGTGCCAGCAGCCAAAGCGCCCTCACAGATACGCAGTATTTT.

This sequence joins TRBV6-5 and TRBJ2-7, with a tentative D call TRBD2 (5 bases). The V end lost 0 bases, the J end lost 4 bases, and 7 bases lay between the germline ends. The CDR3 loop spans 13 amino acids. Germline CDR1 reads MNHEY; CDR2 reads SVGAGI. CDR3 loop: CASSYSRRYEQYF. The CDR3 DNA is TGTGCCAGCAGTTACTCCCGGAGGTACGAGCAGTACTTC.

The chain has TRBV7-9 and TRBJ2-1; 12 nucleotides agree with TRBD2. This CDR3 has 16 amino acids. Per the germline V gene, CDR1 is SEHNR and CDR2 is FQNEAQ (reference sequence). Losses at the gene ends were 5 bases for V and 12 bases for J; bases not matched to a gene: 14. In nucleotides, the CDR3 is TGTGCCAGCAGCGCGTCGACTAGCGGGAGAACGATAGGGCAGTTCTTC. Translating it yields CASSASTSGRTIGQFF.

The chain is built from TRBV15 and TRBJ2-5; maybe TRBD1 (5 bases). This CDR3 region has 14 residues. Germline assignment: CDR1 LNHNV and CDR2 YYDKDF (reference sequence). V was pared by 5 bases and J by 4 bases, with 14 bases between. As DNA, the CDR3 is TGTGCCACCAGCGTAGGGGTTGGGGCAGAGACCCAGTACTTC. Amino acid sequence: CATSVGVGAETQYF.

This rearrangement joins TRBV7-2 to TRBJ2-1; D gene uncertain. CDR3 length: 15 amino acids. CDR1 is SGHTA, CDR2 FQGNSA, per germline. Trimming removed 5 bases from V and 8 bases from J, with 19 bases in between. CDR3 sequence: CASSLWVASSYEQFF. CDR3 nucleotides: TGTGCCAGCAGCCTCTGGGTAGCCTCGAGCTATGAGCAGTTCTTC.

This clone has a handful of counts. The chain has TRBV9 and TRBJ2-7; tentatively, D is TRBD2 (5 bases). Germline-derived CDR1 and CDR2 are SGDLS and YYNGEE. V gave up 3 bases and J gave up 4 bases, with 11 bases separating them. This CDR3 comprises 13 residues. CDR3 DNA: TGTGCCAGCAGCGGGCTACGGGGATACGAGCAGTACTTC. Its protein product is CASSGLRGYEQYF.

The V call is TRBV5-1, the J call TRBJ1-2, with 7 bases that match TRBD1. CDR3 size: 15 residues. With 4 bases clipped from V and 4 bases from J, the junction kept 10 bases outside the gene matches. Germline CDR1 and CDR2: SGHRS and YFSETQ. The CDR3 DNA reads TGCGCCAGCAGCAAGGCGGACAGGCGCGGCTATGGCTACACCTTC. It translates to CASSKADRRGYGYTF. Variable domain in full (rest from reference TRBV5-1 and TRBJ1-2): KAGVTQTPRYLIKTRGQQVTLSCSPISGHRSVSWYQQTPGQGLQFLFEYFSETQRNKGNFPGRFSGRQFSNSRSEMNVSTLELGDSALYLCASSKADRRGYGYTFGSGTRLTVV.

This chain uses TRBV28 with TRBJ2-7; 9 nucleotides align to TRBD1. J gave up 6 bases and V 6 bases, and 6 bases lay outside the gene matches. Germline V lookup: CDR1 MDHEN, CDR2 SYDVKM. This CDR3 has 13 residues. Here the CDR3 reads CASRGQGSGEQYF. The CDR3 bases are TGTGCCAGCAGGGGACAGGGAAGCGGCGAGCAGTACTTC.

This rearrangement joins TRBV5-1 to TRBJ2-2; D is possibly TRBD2 (6 bases). Germline loops: CDR1 SGHRS, CDR2 YFSETQ. The CDR3 is 17 residues long. The CDR3: CGHRGRRTASGTGELFF. Written as DNA, the CDR3 is TGCGGCCACCGGGGGAGGAGGACCGCTTCGGGCACCGGGGAGCTGTTTTTT.

This chain joins TRBV30 and TRBJ2-6, with D perhaps matching TRBD1 (7 bases). This CDR3 contains 12 residues. Trimming shortened V by 8 bases and J by 4 bases, and 9 bases separated the two germline ends. CDR1 and CDR2 (germline): GTSNPN, SVGIG (reference sequence). The CDR3 DNA follows: TGTGCCCAGGGGGGAGGGGCCAACGTCCTGACTTTC. Residues: CAQGGGANVLTF.